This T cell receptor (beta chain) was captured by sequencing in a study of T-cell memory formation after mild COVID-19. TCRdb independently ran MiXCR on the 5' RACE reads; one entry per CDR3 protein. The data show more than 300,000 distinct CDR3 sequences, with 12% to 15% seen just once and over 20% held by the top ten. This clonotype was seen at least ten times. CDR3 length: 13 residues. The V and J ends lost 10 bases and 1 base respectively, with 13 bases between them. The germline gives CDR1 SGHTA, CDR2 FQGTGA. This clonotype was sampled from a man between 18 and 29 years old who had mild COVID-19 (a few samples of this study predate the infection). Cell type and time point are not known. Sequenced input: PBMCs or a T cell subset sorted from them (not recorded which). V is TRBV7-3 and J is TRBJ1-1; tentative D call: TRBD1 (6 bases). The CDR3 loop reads CATARTANTEAFF. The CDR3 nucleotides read TGTGCCACCGCCCGGACAGCGAACACTGAAGCTTTCTTT.